This T cell receptor (beta chain) was sequenced in a study of CD39 and CD103 CD8 tumor-infiltrating T cells. Sequencing used immunoSEQ multiplex PCR; TCRdb keeps in-frame clones, though not all of them. The table lists about 15,000 clones, over 80% of them singletons, with more than 4% in the top ten. On this clone itself: What it binds is unknown.

The germline V gene encodes CDR1 SNHLY and CDR2 FYNNEI. The CDR3 has 14 residues. Trimming left V 0 bases short and J 3 bases short, with 9 bases between. Findings of the study overall: Top 30 DP CD8 TIL clonotypes covered roughly 56-90% of repertoire.

This sequence originates from a human donor with head and neck squamous cell carcinoma. Source material: CD8+ T cells sorted from blood. Subset in this sample: total memory CD8 T cells (CD45RA-CCR7+/-) from blood or uninvolved lymph node. The chain couples TRBV2 to TRBJ2-7; D assignment may be TRBD1 or TRBD2 (5 bases each). The CDR3 is CASSEAGDGYEQYF. Here the CDR3 DNA reads TGTGCCAGCAGTGAAGCGGGGGACGGCTACGAGCAGTACTTC.